A selection of T cell receptor beta chains follows, all from one sample in a study of early T cells in non-severe SARS-CoV-2 infection. TCRdb re-called the 5' RACE reads through MiXCR, storing one row per CDR3 protein. The sample consists of tens of thousands of distinct CDR3 sequences, around 7% of them appearing once. The sequencing used whole blood, collected at baseline. Receptors originate from an adult who was a healthcare worker with PCR-confirmed SARS-CoV-2 infection or an uninfected control (not recorded which). Both conserved end residues are part of each CDR3. Each record gives: D gene, clone size, J gene, V gene, CDR3 length, CDR3 DNA, CDR3 protein. D genes are given only for firm matches. The size of a clone is reported for some rows only, either as once, few or many, or as a class for expanded clones.

d_call: TRBD1; clone_size: many; j_call: TRBJ1-6; v_call: TRBV4-3; cdr3_length: 16; cdr3_nt: TGCGCCAGCAGCCAAGATGGGAGACAGGGATATACACCCCTCCACTTT; cdr3_aa: CASSQDGRQGYTPLHF
d_call: -; clone_size: many; j_call: TRBJ2-2; v_call: TRBV5-8; cdr3_length: 15; cdr3_nt: TGTGCCAGCAGCTTCGGGACATTGAACACCGGGGAGCTGTTTTTT; cdr3_aa: CASSFGTLNTGELFF
d_call: -; clone_size: few; j_call: TRBJ2-5; v_call: TRBV7-2; cdr3_length: 15; cdr3_nt: TGTGCCAGCAGCTTTGCCAGGTTGGGGGAATGGACCCAGTACTTC; cdr3_aa: CASSFARLGEWTQYF
d_call: TRBD1; clone_size: many; j_call: TRBJ1-2; v_call: TRBV4-1; cdr3_length: 16; cdr3_nt: TGCGCCAGCAGCCAAGATGGGGACAGGGGTGGCTATGGCTACACCTTC; cdr3_aa: CASSQDGDRGGYGYTF
d_call: TRBD1; clone_size: few; j_call: TRBJ2-7; v_call: TRBV6-5; cdr3_length: 15; cdr3_nt: TGTGCCAGCAGTTCCCGACAGGGAACCTCCTACGAGCAGTACTTC; cdr3_aa: CASSSRQGTSYEQYF
d_call: -; clone_size: -; j_call: TRBJ2-7; v_call: TRBV29-1; cdr3_length: 14; cdr3_nt: TGCAGCGTTGACTTGGGGTCGTGGGGTAAGGAGCAGTACTTC; cdr3_aa: CSVDLGSWGKEQYF
d_call: TRBD2; clone_size: many; j_call: TRBJ2-1; v_call: TRBV12-3/TRBV12-4; cdr3_length: 16; cdr3_nt: TGTGCCAGCAGTCCCGAGTTGGGGGGGTGGTACAATGAGCAGTTCTTC; cdr3_aa: CASSPELGGWYNEQFF
d_call: -; clone_size: few; j_call: TRBJ1-1; v_call: TRBV30; cdr3_length: 12; cdr3_nt: TGTGCCTGGAGTATGGATCTACTGATCGCTTTCTTT; cdr3_aa: CAWSMDLLIAFF
d_call: TRBD1; clone_size: few; j_call: TRBJ2-7; v_call: TRBV20-1; cdr3_length: 17; cdr3_nt: TGCAGTGCCAGTGGGTCCGCGGAGGGGGGACAGGTACCCGAGCAGTACTTC; cdr3_aa: CSASGSAEGGQVPEQYF
d_call: -; clone_size: many; j_call: TRBJ1-2; v_call: TRBV12-5; cdr3_length: 12; cdr3_nt: TGTGCTAGTGGTTTAGGGACCTATGGCTACACCTTC; cdr3_aa: CASGLGTYGYTF
d_call: -; clone_size: few; j_call: TRBJ2-7; v_call: TRBV6-6; cdr3_length: 12; cdr3_nt: TGTGCCAGCAGGGGGGCCTCCTACGAGCAGTACTTC; cdr3_aa: CASRGASYEQYF
d_call: TRBD1; clone_size: -; j_call: TRBJ1-4; v_call: TRBV5-6; cdr3_length: 15; cdr3_nt: TGTGCCAGCAGCTATGGACAGGAGACTAATGAAAAACTGTTTTTT; cdr3_aa: CASSYGQETNEKLFF
d_call: -; clone_size: many; j_call: TRBJ2-4; v_call: TRBV28; cdr3_length: 15; cdr3_nt: TGTGCCAGCAGCCCCCGGCGGCTAGCCAAAAACATTCAGTACTTC; cdr3_aa: CASSPRRLAKNIQYF
d_call: TRBD1; clone_size: -; j_call: TRBJ1-1; v_call: TRBV29-1; cdr3_length: 12; cdr3_nt: TGCAGCGGCGGACAGGGGTACGCTGAAGCTTTCTTT; cdr3_aa: CSGGQGYAEAFF
d_call: -; clone_size: many; j_call: TRBJ2-1; v_call: TRBV11-3; cdr3_length: 14; cdr3_nt: TGTGCCAGCAGCTTAGGGCAGGGAGGAGATGAGCAGTTCTTC; cdr3_aa: CASSLGQGGDEQFF
d_call: TRBD2; clone_size: few; j_call: TRBJ2-3; v_call: TRBV4-3; cdr3_length: 18; cdr3_nt: TGCGCCAGCAGCCAAGATATCCCCCTAGCGGGGTATTCAGATACGCAGTATTTT; cdr3_aa: CASSQDIPLAGYSDTQYF
d_call: TRBD2; clone_size: -; j_call: TRBJ2-3; v_call: TRBV19; cdr3_length: 17; cdr3_nt: TGTGCCAGTAATTCACTAGCGGGGGACAAAATCACAGATACGCAGTATTTT; cdr3_aa: CASNSLAGDKITDTQYF
d_call: -; clone_size: few; j_call: TRBJ2-2; v_call: TRBV5-5; cdr3_length: 12; cdr3_nt: TGTGCCAGCAGCTTATCCACCGGGGAGCTGTTTTTT; cdr3_aa: CASSLSTGELFF
d_call: -; clone_size: -; j_call: TRBJ2-6; v_call: TRBV2; cdr3_length: 15; cdr3_nt: TGTGCCAGCAGTGACTCGGGTCCTGGGGCCAACGTCCTGACTTTC; cdr3_aa: CASSDSGPGANVLTF
d_call: -; clone_size: many; j_call: TRBJ2-5; v_call: TRBV10-3; cdr3_length: 14; cdr3_nt: TGTGCCATCAGTGAGTCGACTAACCAAGAGACCCAGTACTTC; cdr3_aa: CAISESTNQETQYF
d_call: TRBD2; clone_size: -; j_call: TRBJ2-5; v_call: TRBV7-2; cdr3_length: 17; cdr3_nt: TGTGCCAGCAGCTCTTCAAGCCAGGGACTAGCGGGGTTGCCCCAGTACTTC; cdr3_aa: CASSSSSQGLAGLPQYF
d_call: -; clone_size: -; j_call: TRBJ2-1; v_call: TRBV5-4; cdr3_length: 18; cdr3_nt: TGTGCCAGCAGCTTTATGTTGGGTCAGGTGAGCTCCTACAATGAGCAGTTCTTC; cdr3_aa: CASSFMLGQVSSYNEQFF
d_call: -; clone_size: many; j_call: TRBJ1-5; v_call: TRBV24-1; cdr3_length: 17; cdr3_nt: TGTGCCACCAGTATTTTTAGTTTGTTGAATGGCAATCAGCCCCAGCATTTT; cdr3_aa: CATSIFSLLNGNQPQHF
d_call: TRBD2; clone_size: -; j_call: TRBJ2-3; v_call: TRBV20-1; cdr3_length: 16; cdr3_nt: TGCAGTGCGACGAGTTACGAGCGGGGAAGCACAGATACGCAGTATTTT; cdr3_aa: CSATSYERGSTDTQYF
d_call: -; clone_size: many; j_call: TRBJ2-7; v_call: TRBV12-3/TRBV12-4; cdr3_length: 13; cdr3_nt: TGTGCCAGCGAAAGTTCGGAACTACGCGAGCAGTACTTC; cdr3_aa: CASESSELREQYF
d_call: -; clone_size: many; j_call: TRBJ2-6; v_call: TRBV27; cdr3_length: 16; cdr3_nt: TGTGCCAGCACCCTGGGAGGGGGCTCAGGGGCCAACGTCCTGACTTTC; cdr3_aa: CASTLGGGSGANVLTF